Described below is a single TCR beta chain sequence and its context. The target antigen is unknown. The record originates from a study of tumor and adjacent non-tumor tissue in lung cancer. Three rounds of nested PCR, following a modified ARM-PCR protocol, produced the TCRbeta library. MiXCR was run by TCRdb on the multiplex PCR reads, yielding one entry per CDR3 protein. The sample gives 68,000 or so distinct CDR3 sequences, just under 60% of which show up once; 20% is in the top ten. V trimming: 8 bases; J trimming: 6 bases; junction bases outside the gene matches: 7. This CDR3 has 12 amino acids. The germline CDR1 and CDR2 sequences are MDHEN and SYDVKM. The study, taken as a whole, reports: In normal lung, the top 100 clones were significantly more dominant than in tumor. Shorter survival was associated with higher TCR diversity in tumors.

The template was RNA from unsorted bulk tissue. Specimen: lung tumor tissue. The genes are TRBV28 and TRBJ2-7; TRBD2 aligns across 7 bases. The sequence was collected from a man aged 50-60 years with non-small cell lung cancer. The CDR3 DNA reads TGTGCCAGCCTGGGAGGGGCTAGCGAGCAGTACTTC. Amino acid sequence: CASLGGASEQYF.